Listed below are T cell receptor beta chains from one sample, sequenced in a study of shared T cell receptors in the human thymus. Generated by immunoSEQ multiplex PCR, the TCRdb table keeps only in-frame clones and is missing some. The sample shows hundreds of thousands of clones, 75% to 90% of them seen only once. These data were likewise used in another study, on human thymus T cells.

Sequencing was performed on thymocytes. The source is a girl under three years old with a congenital heart defect. Each CDR3 is given with its conserved first and last residue. A D gene is named only where the DNA matches it firmly. Clone size appears in some rows only: once, few, many, or a class for an expanded clone.

TRBJ1-4 - TRBD1 TRBV19 CASSIDAITGEKATNEKLFF TGTGCCAGTAGTATAGACGCCATTACAGGGGAAAAAGCAACTAATGAAAAACTGTTTTTT
TRBJ2-7 few - TRBV6-6 CASRLKGSDEQYF TGTGCCAGCAGATTAAAAGGGAGCGACGAGCAGTACTTC
TRBJ2-3 - TRBD2 TRBV9 CASSVAWLAGADTQYF TGTGCCAGCAGCGTAGCCTGGCTAGCGGGGGCAGATACGCAGTATTTT
TRBJ1-2 - - TRBV5-1 CASARSSLIQYGYTF TGCGCCAGCGCGAGGTCCTCCCTGATACAATATGGCTACACCTTC
TRBJ2-7 - TRBD1 TRBV14 CASSQDEEGTGPYEQYF TGTGCCAGCAGCCAAGATGAAGAGGGGACAGGGCCCTACGAGCAGTACTTC
TRBJ1-5 - - TRBV28 CASSLGFPGQPQHF TGTGCCAGCAGTTTAGGTTTTCCGGGTCAGCCCCAGCATTTT
TRBJ2-7 - - TRBV7-2 CASSLVGGESSYEQYF TGTGCCAGCAGCTTAGTGGGGGGTGAAAGCTCCTACGAGCAGTACTTC
TRBJ2-3 - - TRBV6-5 CASSYSLTATPNTQYF TGTGCCAGCAGTTACTCCCTGACAGCGACGCCAAATACGCAGTATTTT
TRBJ2-1 - - TRBV11-3 CASSSSGAGAGRNEQFF TGTGCCAGCAGCTCCTCCGGGGCGGGGGCCGGCCGCAATGAGCAGTTCTTC
TRBJ1-4 once - TRBV5-1 CASSFSGPTPTNEKLFF TGCGCCAGCAGCTTTTCAGGGCCTACACCAACTAATGAAAAACTGTTTTTT
TRBJ2-1 - TRBD2 TRBV4-3 CASSQERGSTYNEQFF TGCGCCAGCAGCCAAGAGCGGGGGAGCACCTACAATGAGCAGTTCTTC
TRBJ2-7 - - TRBV5-6 CASSLVVRTGYNEQYF TGTGCCAGCAGCTTAGTGGTACGTACAGGGTACAACGAGCAGTACTTC
TRBJ1-1 - TRBD1 TRBV6-5 CASSYFTGGPEAFF TGTGCCAGCAGTTATTTTACAGGGGGCCCTGAAGCTTTCTTT
TRBJ2-7 - - TRBV28 CATSVSGTTYEQYF TGTGCCACCTCAGTTTCCGGGACAACCTACGAGCAGTACTTC
TRBJ1-1 - - TRBV9 CASSVAPKTRNTEAFF TGTGCCAGCAGCGTAGCCCCTAAGACAAGGAACACTGAAGCTTTCTTT
TRBJ2-6 - - TRBV19 CASSIHAGLVSGANVLTF TGTGCCAGTAGTATTCATGCAGGTCTCGTCTCTGGGGCCAACGTCCTGACTTTC
TRBJ1-4 - - TRBV29-1 CSVDATGTRHGDEKLFF TGCAGCGTTGATGCCACAGGGACCCGGCATGGGGATGAAAAACTGTTTTTT
TRBJ2-1 - TRBD2 TRBV4-1 CASSTPSGGPPREQFF TGCGCCAGCTCCACTCCTAGCGGGGGGCCTCCACGGGAGCAGTTCTTC
TRBJ2-3 - - TRBV14 CASSQDFGFTDTQYF TGTGCCAGCAGCCAAGATTTCGGGTTCACAGATACGCAGTATTTT
TRBJ1-2 - - TRBV4-3 CASSSGRGNYGYTF TGCGCCAGCTCTTCCGGGCGGGGAAACTATGGCTACACCTTC
TRBJ1-2 few TRBD1 TRBV6-1 CASGPTGQALKGYTF TGTGCCAGCGGACCCACGGGACAGGCCTTAAAGGGCTACACCTTC
TRBJ2-1 once - TRBV11-2 CASSSAGKINEQFF TGTGCCAGCAGCTCTGCCGGGAAGATCAATGAGCAGTTCTTC
TRBJ1-6 - - TRBV19 CASSITQGRNSPLHF TGTGCCAGTAGTATAACCCAGGGTCGTAATTCACCCCTCCACTTT
TRBJ1-3 - TRBD1 TRBV9 CASSVGLKGAIGNTIYF TGTGCCAGCAGCGTAGGTTTGAAGGGGGCGATTGGAAACACCATATATTTT
TRBJ1-4 - TRBD1 TRBV5-6 CASSLRRRDREVYEKLFF TGTGCCAGCAGCTTACGGCGACGGGACAGAGAGGTCTATGAAAAACTGTTTTTT
TRBJ2-2 - - TRBV7-8 CASTPTRPDSNTGELFF TGTGCCAGCACCCCGACCCGGCCGGACTCGAACACCGGGGAGCTGTTTTTT
TRBJ2-3 - TRBD2 TRBV10-2 CASRGRSSLRGGAGDTQYF TGCGCCAGCAGGGGACGATCCTCGCTTCGGGGGGGAGCTGGAGATACGCAGTATTTT
TRBJ1-1 - - TRBV9 CASSGGVMNTEAFF TGTGCCAGCAGCGGGGGAGTGATGAACACTGAAGCTTTCTTT
TRBJ2-3 - TRBD2 TRBV27 CASLAGLGSDTQYF TGTGCCAGCTTAGCGGGGTTGGGTTCAGATACGCAGTATTTT
TRBJ2-1 - TRBD2 TRBV6-1 CAIPSGPPYNEQFF TGTGCCATACCTAGCGGTCCACCCTACAATGAGCAGTTCTTC
TRBJ2-3 - - TRBV7-7 CASSLSYGDTQYF TGTGCTAGCAGCTTGAGTTACGGGGATACGCAGTATTTT
TRBJ2-3 - - TRBV6-5 CASGGIDTQYF TGTGCCAGCGGAGGTATAGATACGCAGTATTTT
TRBJ2-7 few - TRBV5-5 CASSFPPVDRSYEQYF TGTGCCAGCAGCTTCCCCCCGGTCGACAGGTCCTACGAGCAGTACTTC
TRBJ1-2 - - TRBV28 CASTGGGPYYGYTF TGTGCCAGCACCGGCGGGGGGCCGTACTATGGCTACACCTTC
TRBJ2-5 - - TRBV15 CATSRGFLGGQETQYF TGTGCCACCAGCAGAGGTTTCTTAGGAGGGCAAGAGACCCAGTACTTC
TRBJ1-5 once - TRBV18 CASSPWGLQSNQPQHF TGTGCCAGCTCACCCTGGGGACTCCAGAGCAATCAGCCCCAGCATTTT
TRBJ1-1 few TRBD1 TRBV2 CASSTRWRQGAKAFF TGTGCCAGCAGTACGCGATGGAGACAGGGGGCAAAAGCTTTCTTT
TRBJ2-1 - TRBD2 TRBV6-4 CASSDTGWGGGGYNEQFF TGTGCCAGCAGTGACACCGGTTGGGGCGGGGGGGGATACAATGAGCAGTTCTTC
TRBJ2-3 - TRBD1 TRBV7-9 CASSSVDRGCRDTQYF TGTGCCAGCAGCTCCGTGGACAGGGGGTGCCGAGATACGCAGTATTTT
TRBJ2-1 - - TRBV4-2 CASSQVGTYNEQFF TGTGCCAGCAGCCAAGTGGGCACCTACAATGAGCAGTTCTTC
TRBJ2-1 - TRBD1 TRBV27 CASSSKGARYNEQFF TGTGCCAGCAGTTCTAAGGGGGCCCGCTACAATGAGCAGTTCTTC
TRBJ2-1 - TRBD2 TRBV5-1 CASSRKTSGGAHEQFF TGCGCCAGCAGCCGCAAAACTAGCGGGGGGGCCCATGAGCAGTTCTTC
TRBJ2-3 - - TRBV27 CASSLGVADTSTDTQYF TGTGCCAGCAGTTTAGGGGTAGCGGACACTAGCACAGATACGCAGTATTTT
TRBJ1-4 - - TRBV11-2 CASSLGGGLREKLFF TGTGCCAGCAGCTTAGGGGGGGGCCTCAGGGAAAAACTGTTTTTT
TRBJ1-6 - TRBD1 TRBV6-6 CASNLSGTGGFSPLHF TGTGCCAGCAACCTCTCCGGGACAGGGGGGTTTTCACCCCTCCACTTT
TRBJ1-2 - TRBD1 TRBV29-1 CSVVGQVNYGYTF TGCAGCGTTGTGGGACAGGTGAACTATGGCTACACCTTC
TRBJ2-3 - - TRBV29-1 CSVGIGLGTDTQYF TGCAGCGTTGGTATAGGACTTGGCACAGATACGCAGTATTTT
TRBJ2-7 - TRBD1 TRBV5-1 CASSLGTGALFYEQYF TGCGCCAGCAGCTTGGGGACAGGGGCCTTATTCTACGAGCAGTACTTC
TRBJ1-1 - - TRBV6-5 CASSYGRNTEAFF TGTGCCAGCAGTTACGGGCGGAACACTGAAGCTTTCTTT
TRBJ1-4 - TRBD1 TRBV19 CASVSLKPGQGNEKLFF TGTGCCAGTGTCTCGCTTAAACCGGGACAGGGTAATGAAAAACTGTTTTTT
TRBJ1-3 once TRBD1 TRBV10-1 CASSGGGQGNTIYF TGCGCCAGCAGCGGAGGGGGACAGGGAAACACCATATATTTT
TRBJ2-5 - TRBD1 TRBV15 CATSRGSRDRGRRETQYF TGTGCCACCAGCAGAGGATCACGGGACAGGGGGCGAAGAGAGACCCAGTACTTC
TRBJ2-1 few TRBD2 TRBV6-5 CASSYRAGGPQEQFF TGTGCCAGCAGTTACCGAGCGGGGGGGCCACAAGAGCAGTTCTTC